The 26 T cell receptor beta chains below come from one sample, sequenced in a study of cytomegalovirus exposure and HLA in healthy donors. Both 60 Vbeta primers and 13 Jbeta primers went into the PCR. Data came from immunoSEQ multiplex PCR; TCRdb stores just in-frame clones and leaves some out. The data show about 85,000 clones, with approximately 80% seen just once and 20% to 25% held by the top ten. Sequenced: PBMCs. Receptors originate from a woman between 45 and 65 years old in good health and CMV-seropositive.

CDR3 residues: CASSLHFPDTQYF. The CDR3 DNA sequence: TGTGCCAGCAGCTTACACTTCCCAGATACGCAGTATTTT. This chain links TRBV7-2 with TRBJ2-3; no reliable D call. The germline V and J ends were trimmed by 2 bases and 4 bases, with 7 bases remaining between them. CDR1 and CDR2 from the germline V gene are SGHTA and FQGNSA. The length of the CDR3 is 13 residues.

The V and J genes are TRBV4-2 and TRBJ2-2; D gene unclear. This CDR3 comprises 17 residues. Trimming left V 3 bases short and J 3 bases short, with 17 bases between. CDR1 and CDR2 (germline): LGHNA, YNFKEQ. DNA for the CDR3: TGTGCCAGCAGCCATCGAAGCTCTATATCCGACACCGGGGAGCTGTTTTTT. The encoded protein is CASSHRSSISDTGELFF.

The chain joins TRBV5-8 to TRBJ2-1, with 11 nucleotides matching TRBD2. This CDR3 has 14 residues. After removal of 5 bases from V and 8 bases from J, the junction contained 6 bases not matched to a gene. Germline loops: CDR1 SGHTS, CDR2 YDEGEE. The CDR3 sequence is CASSSGGVVDEQFF. CDR3 DNA sequence: TGTGCCAGCAGTAGCGGGGGGGTAGTGGATGAGCAGTTCTTC.

The chain is built from TRBV5-6 and TRBJ2-2; 8 bases fit TRBD1. V trimming: 0 bases; J trimming: 5 bases; junction bases outside the gene matches: 0. Germline assignment: CDR1 SGHDT and CDR2 YYEEEE. This CDR3 has 14 residues. CDR3 sequence (DNA): TGTGCCAGCAGCTTGGGACAGGGGACCGGGGAGCTGTTTTTT. Its protein product is CASSLGQGTGELFF.

J is TRBJ2-7 and V is TRBV18; D is undetermined. The CDR3 loop spans 18 amino acids. In germline, CDR1 is KGHSH, CDR2 LQKENI. V lost 5 bases to trimming and J lost 0 bases, with 23 bases between them. As DNA, the CDR3 is TGTGCCAGCTCATCCACCCCCGTCTCAAGGGTGGACTCCTACGAGCAGTACGTC. This translates into CASSSTPVSRVDSYEQYV.

The J gene is TRBJ2-1, the V gene TRBV14, with TRBD1 matching over 7 bases. The ends lost 3 bases at V and 3 bases at J; junction bases unmatched: 8. The CDR3 sequence is 16 residues long. Germline V CDR1 and CDR2: SGHDN, FVKESK. The CDR3 loop is CASSQDRDRFYNEQFF. CDR3 in DNA: TGTGCCAGCAGCCAGGACCGGGACAGATTCTACAATGAGCAGTTCTTC.

This clone is categorized as medium-sized. The chain joins TRBV7-6 to TRBJ2-5, with D possibly TRBD2 on 5 matching bases. Trimming removed 5 bases from V and 5 bases from J, with 6 bases in between. Germline loops: CDR1 SGHVS, CDR2 FNYEAQ. The CDR3 is 11 amino acids. Here the CDR3 DNA reads TGTGCCAGCAGCCGCGGGGAGACCCAGTACTTC. This codes for CASSRGETQYF. Full variable domain (rest looked up from reference TRBV7-6 and TRBJ2-5): GAGVSQSPRYKVTKRGQDVALRCDPISGHVSLYWYRQALGQGPEFLTYFNYEAQQDKSGLPNDRFSAERPEGSISTLTIQRTEQRDSAMYRCASSRGETQYFGPGTRLLVL.

The chain is built from TRBV7-9 and TRBJ2-4; 9 positions agree with TRBD2. Germline V gene data show CDR1 as SEHNR and CDR2 as FQNEAQ (reference sequence). The J segment lost 3 bases and the V segment lost 1 base, leaving 7 bases of the junction unmatched. This CDR3 contains 17 residues. The CDR3 sequence: CASSLGVGGRGKNIQYF. CDR3 coding DNA: TGTGCCAGCAGCTTAGGAGTCGGCGGGAGGGGCAAAAACATTCAGTACTTC.

Only one count was recorded for this clone. The V call is TRBV6-5, the J call TRBJ2-7; D gene uncertain. V was clipped by 5 bases and J by 6 bases, with 20 bases between them. The CDR3 consists of 15 residues. Germline CDR1 reads MNHEY; CDR2 reads SVGAGI. As DNA, the CDR3 is TGTGCCAGCAGTGTGACCCCAGGCGACCCACGCGAGCAGTACTTC. This gives the protein CASSVTPGDPREQYF.

Comments on this clone: Compared with germline, one end of the junction differs, possibly owing to a read error. V gene TRBV18 combines with J gene TRBJ1-1; weak D call: TRBD1 (5 bases). Germline assignment: CDR1 KGHSH and CDR2 LQKENI. This CDR3 has 13 amino acids. The CDR3 coding sequence is TGTGCCAGTTCACGTGGGGGGGACACTGAAGCTTTCTTT. It is translated as CASSRGGDTEAFF.

This clone turned up a few times. The chain has TRBV9 and TRBJ2-5; 7 bases fit TRBD2. V gave up 0 bases and J gave up 5 bases; unmatched junction bases: 7. The CDR3 is 15 amino acids. From germline, CDR1 is SGDLS and CDR2 YYNGEE. The CDR3 nucleotides read TGTGCCAGCAGCGTAGGGGGGAGGGCCCAGGAGACCCAGTACTTC. As protein: CASSVGGRAQETQYF.

This clone is a singleton in its sample. The J gene is TRBJ1-5, the V gene TRBV6-6; 8 bases are a match to TRBD1. After removal of 4 bases from V and 2 bases from J, the junction contained 4 bases not matched to a gene. This CDR3 region has 15 residues. Germline CDR1 reads MNHNY; CDR2 reads SVGAGI (reference sequence). The CDR3 coding sequence is TGTGCCAGCAGTTCGTCGGGACAGGGCAATCAGCCCCAGCATTTT. Encoded protein: CASSSSGQGNQPQHF.

The V and J genes are TRBV12-5 and TRBJ1-1; tentatively, D is TRBD1 (6 bases). V was shortened by 6 bases and J by 5 bases, with 10 bases between the two germline ends. The CDR3 extends over 12 amino acids. Germline CDR1 reads LGHNT; CDR2 reads FRNRAP. CDR3 loop: CASGTGSTEAFF. Written as DNA, the CDR3 is TGTGCTAGTGGCACAGGGAGTACTGAAGCTTTCTTT.

Here the CDR3 DNA reads TGCGCCAGCAGCACCGACAGGGGGCGGAGGGAAAAACTGTTTTTT. Its translation is CASSTDRGRREKLFF. The V and J genes are TRBV5-1 and TRBJ1-4; the match to TRBD1 covers 10 bases. Germline V CDR1 and CDR2: SGHRS, YFSETQ. Losses at the gene ends were 4 bases for V and 8 bases for J; bases not matched to a gene: 8. CDR3 length: 15 amino acids.

The CDR3 nucleotides read TGCGCCAGCCACAGGGGAAGAGAGCCCTACGAGCAGTACTTC. Protein sequence: CASHRGREPYEQYF. The chain recombines TRBV23-1 with TRBJ2-7; TRBD1 agrees at 7 bases. TRBV23-1 is an ORF, and what it does is uncertain. This CDR3 is built from 14 residues. With 8 bases clipped from V and 2 bases from J, the junction kept 9 bases outside the gene matches.

The chain uses TRBV19 and TRBJ1-2; TRBD1 aligns across 7 bases. V was pared by 2 bases and J by 3 bases, with 6 bases of the junction left unmatched. Germline CDR1 is LNHDA and CDR2 is SQIVND (reference sequence). The CDR3 is made up of 15 amino acids. CDR3 sequence reads: CASSISAGGDYGYTF. The CDR3 bases are TGTGCCAGTAGTATAAGCGCAGGGGGAGACTATGGCTACACCTTC.

The rearrangement uses TRBV4-1 and TRBJ2-5; D ambiguous. The end of the DNA is better explained by TRBJ2-7, so the J call may be wrong. Per the germline V gene, CDR1 is MGHRA and CDR2 is YSYEKL. CDR3 length: 17 residues. The CDR3 is CASSQEVSQIRSYEQYF. CDR3 in DNA: TGCGCCAGCAGCCAAGAGGTGTCCCAAATACGGTCCTACGAGCAGTACTTC.

This chain uses TRBV25-1 with TRBJ2-1; 8 bases match TRBD2. The V segment lost 11 bases and the J segment 5 bases; nucleotides outside the gene matches: 2. Germline loops: CDR1 MGHDK, CDR2 SYGVNS. This CDR3 is 11 amino acids long. In DNA, the CDR3 is TGTGCCGCGGGAGGCCACAATGAGCAGTTCTTC. Translating it yields CAAGGHNEQFF.

V and J are TRBV6-1 and TRBJ2-7, with D possibly matching TRBD1 (5 bases). V was trimmed by 5 bases and J by 1 base, leaving 12 bases between them. CDR3 length: 14 residues. Germline CDR1 reads MNHNS; CDR2 reads SASEGT. This CDR3 is CASSRTTASYEQYV. CDR3 DNA: TGTGCCAGCAGTAGGACAACGGCTTCCTACGAGCAGTACGTC.

This chain joins TRBV7-6 and TRBJ1-2, with TRBD1 identical over 7 bases. Per germline, CDR1 SGHVS and CDR2 FNYEAQ. The V segment lost 1 base and the J segment 5 bases; nucleotides outside the gene matches: 1. The CDR3 has 13 residues. The CDR3 sequence: CASSLGRGYGYTF. CDR3 nucleotides: TGTGCCAGCAGCTTAGGCAGGGGGTATGGCTACACCTTC.

In this sample, this clone turned up once. The chain employs TRBV6-5 and TRBJ2-7; maybe TRBD2 (7 bases). The ends were cut back, 10 bases at V and 9 bases at J, with 19 bases in the middle. The CDR3 is 12 amino acids. Germline CDR1 is MNHEY and CDR2 is SVGAGI. The CDR3 DNA is TGTGCCATCATATGGGGGCCGGGGGGGCAGTACGTC. This sequence encodes CAIIWGPGGQYV.

The chain has TRBV27 and TRBJ2-7; 7 bases agree with TRBD2. The CDR3 runs to 13 residues. Germline lookup yields CDR1 MNHEY and CDR2 SMNVEV (reference sequence). V dropped 5 bases and J dropped 1; count of bases not matched to a gene: 2. The DNA for the CDR3 is TGTGCCAGCAGTCGGACTAGGTCCTACGAGCAGTACGTC. It encodes CASSRTRSYEQYV.

The chain recombines TRBV10-2 with TRBJ2-1; 7 nucleotides align to TRBD2. This CDR3 has 18 amino acids. In germline, CDR1 is WSHSY, CDR2 SAAADI. The J segment lost 0 bases and the V segment lost 1 base, leaving 9 bases of the junction unmatched. The CDR3 is CASSEWDFLADSYNEQFF. CDR3 sequence (DNA): TGCGCCAGCAGTGAGTGGGATTTTCTAGCGGACTCCTACAATGAGCAGTTCTTC.

Only a few counts were recorded for this clone. The chain has TRBV5-1 and TRBJ2-7; TRBD1 is a possible D gene (6 bases). Trimming took 3 bases from V and 2 from J, leaving 12 bases between them. Germline assignment: CDR1 SGHRS and CDR2 YFSETQ. The CDR3 has 14 amino acids. DNA for the CDR3: TGCGCCAGCAGCTCGGGACAAAGACCCTACGAGCAGTACTTC. Translation gives CASSSGQRPYEQYF.

This clone has a single count. The chain links TRBV7-9 to TRBJ2-1; 8 nucleotides match TRBD2. Unmatched junction bases numbered 7, after V lost 5 bases and J lost 4 bases. This CDR3 contains 15 residues. The germline gives CDR1 SEHNR, CDR2 FQNEAQ (reference sequence). This chain's CDR3 is CASSPRGGAYNEQFF. The CDR3 nucleotides read TGTGCCAGCAGCCCACGGGGGGGGGCTTACAATGAGCAGTTCTTC.

The chain employs TRBV6-1 and TRBJ1-1, with 7 bases lining up with TRBD1. Trimming took 6 bases from V and 1 from J; bases not matched to a gene: 5. Germline loops: CDR1 MNHNS, CDR2 SASEGT. The CDR3 spans 14 residues. The DNA of the CDR3 is TGTGCCAGCAGGGGGTACAGGGGGAACACTGAAGCTTTCTTT. Protein sequence: CASRGYRGNTEAFF.